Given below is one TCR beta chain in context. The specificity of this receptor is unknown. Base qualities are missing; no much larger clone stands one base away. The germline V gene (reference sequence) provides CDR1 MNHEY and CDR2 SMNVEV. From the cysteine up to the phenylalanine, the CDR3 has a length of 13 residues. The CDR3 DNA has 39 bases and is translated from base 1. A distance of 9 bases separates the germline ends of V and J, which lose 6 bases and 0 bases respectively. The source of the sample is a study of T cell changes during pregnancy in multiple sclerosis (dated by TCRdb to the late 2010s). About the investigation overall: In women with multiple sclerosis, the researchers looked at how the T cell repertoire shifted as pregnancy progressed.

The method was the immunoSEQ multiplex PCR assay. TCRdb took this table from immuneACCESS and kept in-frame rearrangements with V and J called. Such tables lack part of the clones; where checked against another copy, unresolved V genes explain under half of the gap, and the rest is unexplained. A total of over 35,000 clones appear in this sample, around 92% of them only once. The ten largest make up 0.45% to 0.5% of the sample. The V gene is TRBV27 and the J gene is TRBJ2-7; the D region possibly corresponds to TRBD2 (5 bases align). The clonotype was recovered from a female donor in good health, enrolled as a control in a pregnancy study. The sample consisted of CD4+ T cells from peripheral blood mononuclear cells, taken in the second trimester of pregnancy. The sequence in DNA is TGTGCCAGCAGCCGCAGCGGCTCCTACGAGCAGTACTTC. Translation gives CASSRSGSYEQYF.